The clone carrying this T cell receptor beta chain was detected only once. These data come from a study of HIV-infected patients and healthy controls. TCRdb recomputed calls from the 5' RACE reads with MiXCR, one row per CDR3 protein. This table has under 20,000 distinct CDR3 sequences, 16% appearing once. Trimming took 8 bases from V and 4 from J; bases not matched to a gene: 9. Per the germline V gene, CDR1 is SQVTM and CDR2 is ANQGSEA. This CDR3 comprises 13 residues. The chain carries TRBV29-1 and TRBJ2-3; 7 bases fit TRBD2. The receptor was isolated from a human donor in good health. The sample taken for sequencing was CD8+ T cells from blood. The CDR3 DNA follows: TGCAGCTCTGGAGGACTAGTCGCAGATACGCAGTATTTT. Translated: CSSGGLVADTQYF.